The source of this T cell receptor (beta chain) is a study of chemoradiotherapy in HPV16-positive cancers. For the study at large: Candidate HPV-specific T-cell clones and common TCR motifs came from functional assays in a couple of HPV16-positive patients. The study, taken as a whole, reports: HPV-responsive T-cell expansion during chemoradiotherapy was linked to improved recurrence-free survival in HPV16-positive patients. Only a couple of HPV16-positive patients supplied the functional HPV-specificity definition. During treatment, candidate HPV-specific clones and E7-related motifs expanded in tumor.

This clone occurred once. The antigen is not known. Sequenced by immunoSEQ multiplex PCR; TCRdb stores in-frame clones only, minus some. The sample holds roughly 1,900 clones, about 96% seen once. Looked up from germline, CDR1 is SQVTM and CDR2 is ANQGSEA. The CDR3 contains 12 residues. V lost 5 bases and J lost 1, with 3 bases in between. This receptor was identified in a human donor with HPV-associated anogenital cancer. The sample in question was tumor tissue, obtained from a patient who underwent chemoradiotherapy. The J gene is TRBJ2-6, the V gene TRBV29-1, with D unclear. The CDR3 here is CSVNSGANVLTF. For the CDR3, the DNA is TGCAGCGTTAATTCTGGGGCCAACGTCCTGACTTTC.